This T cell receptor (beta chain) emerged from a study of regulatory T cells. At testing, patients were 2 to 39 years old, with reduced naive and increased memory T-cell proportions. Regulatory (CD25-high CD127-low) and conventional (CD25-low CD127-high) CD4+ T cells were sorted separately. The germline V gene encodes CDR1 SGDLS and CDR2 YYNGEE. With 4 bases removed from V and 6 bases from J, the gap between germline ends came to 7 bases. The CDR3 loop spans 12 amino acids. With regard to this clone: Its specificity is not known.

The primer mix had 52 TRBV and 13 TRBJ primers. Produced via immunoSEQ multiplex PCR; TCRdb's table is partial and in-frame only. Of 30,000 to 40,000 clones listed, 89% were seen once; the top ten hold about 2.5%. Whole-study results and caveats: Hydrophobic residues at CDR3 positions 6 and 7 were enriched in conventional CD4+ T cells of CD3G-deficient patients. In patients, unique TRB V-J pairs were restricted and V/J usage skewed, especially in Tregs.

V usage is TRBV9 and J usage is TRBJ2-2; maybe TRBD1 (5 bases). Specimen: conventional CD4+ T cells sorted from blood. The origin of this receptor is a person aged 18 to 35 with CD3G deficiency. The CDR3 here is CASSKGAGELFF. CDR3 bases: TGTGCCAGCAGCAAAGGGGCCGGGGAGCTGTTTTTT.